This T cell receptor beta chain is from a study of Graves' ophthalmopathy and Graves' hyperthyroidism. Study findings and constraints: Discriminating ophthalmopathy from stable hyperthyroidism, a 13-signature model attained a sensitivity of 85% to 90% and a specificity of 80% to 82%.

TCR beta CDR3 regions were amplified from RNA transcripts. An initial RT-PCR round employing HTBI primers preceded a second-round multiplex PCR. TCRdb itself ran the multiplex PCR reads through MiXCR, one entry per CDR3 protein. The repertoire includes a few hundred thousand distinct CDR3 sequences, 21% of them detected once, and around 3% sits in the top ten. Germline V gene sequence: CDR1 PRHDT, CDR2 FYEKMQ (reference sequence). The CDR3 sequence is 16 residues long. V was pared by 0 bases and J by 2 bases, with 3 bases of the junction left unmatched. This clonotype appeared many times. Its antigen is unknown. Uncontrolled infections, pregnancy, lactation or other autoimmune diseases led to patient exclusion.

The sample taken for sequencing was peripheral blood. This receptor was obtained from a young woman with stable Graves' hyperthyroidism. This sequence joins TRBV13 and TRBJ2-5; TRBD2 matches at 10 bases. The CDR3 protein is CASSLGGLANQETQYF. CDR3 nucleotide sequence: TGTGCCAGCAGCTTAGGGGGACTAGCGAATCAAGAGACCCAGTACTTC. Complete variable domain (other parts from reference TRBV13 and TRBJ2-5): AAGVIQSPRHLIKEKRETATLKCYPIPRHDTVYWYQQGPGQDPQFLISFYEKMQSDKGSIPDRFSAQQFSDYHSELNMSSLELGDSALYFCASSLGGLANQETQYFGPGTRLLVL.